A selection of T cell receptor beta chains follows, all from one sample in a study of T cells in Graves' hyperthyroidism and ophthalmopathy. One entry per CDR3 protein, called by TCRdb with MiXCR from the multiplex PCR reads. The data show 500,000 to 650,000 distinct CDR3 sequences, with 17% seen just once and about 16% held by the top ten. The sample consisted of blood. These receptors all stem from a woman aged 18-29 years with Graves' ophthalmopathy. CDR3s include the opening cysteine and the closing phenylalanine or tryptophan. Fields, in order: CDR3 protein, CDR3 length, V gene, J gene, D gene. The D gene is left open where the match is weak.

cdr3_aa: CASTQPGTDTTNEKLFF
cdr3_length: 17
v_call: TRBV7-9
j_call: TRBJ1-4
d_call: TRBD1

cdr3_aa: CASSLDRGLTEAFF
cdr3_length: 14
v_call: TRBV2
j_call: TRBJ1-1
d_call: TRBD1

cdr3_aa: CASSRGQSVATDTQYF
cdr3_length: 16
v_call: TRBV14
j_call: TRBJ2-3
d_call: NA

cdr3_aa: CAISESNLPGETQYF
cdr3_length: 15
v_call: TRBV10-3
j_call: TRBJ2-5
d_call: NA

cdr3_aa: CAYNRVGYEQYF
cdr3_length: 12
v_call: TRBV30
j_call: TRBJ2-7
d_call: NA

cdr3_aa: CASSYVPGDTGELFF
cdr3_length: 15
v_call: TRBV6-5
j_call: TRBJ2-2
d_call: NA

cdr3_aa: CASSLARDRVTNEKLFF
cdr3_length: 17
v_call: TRBV7-8
j_call: TRBJ1-4
d_call: TRBD1

cdr3_aa: CASSEILGNQPQHF
cdr3_length: 14
v_call: TRBV6-1
j_call: TRBJ1-5
d_call: NA

cdr3_aa: CASCSGDPNYGYTF
cdr3_length: 14
v_call: TRBV7-9
j_call: TRBJ1-2
d_call: NA

cdr3_aa: CASSLEGHEQFF
cdr3_length: 12
v_call: TRBV27
j_call: TRBJ2-1
d_call: NA

cdr3_aa: CSARDLGAGPSPEAFF
cdr3_length: 16
v_call: TRBV20-1
j_call: TRBJ1-1
d_call: NA

cdr3_aa: CASSLTLTGNQETQYF
cdr3_length: 16
v_call: TRBV28
j_call: TRBJ2-5
d_call: NA

cdr3_aa: CASSLDHTNQSPLHF
cdr3_length: 15
v_call: TRBV28
j_call: TRBJ1-6
d_call: NA

cdr3_aa: CSARDFPLRDSGNTIYF
cdr3_length: 17
v_call: TRBV20-1
j_call: TRBJ1-3
d_call: NA

cdr3_aa: CASSQETGTGFSPLHF
cdr3_length: 16
v_call: TRBV4-2
j_call: TRBJ1-6
d_call: TRBD1

cdr3_aa: CASSLGAGGCTF
cdr3_length: 12
v_call: TRBV11-2
j_call: TRBJ1-2
d_call: NA

cdr3_aa: CASRELAGIAKNIQYF
cdr3_length: 16
v_call: TRBV2
j_call: TRBJ2-4
d_call: TRBD2

cdr3_aa: CASSSSPPGTGELFF
cdr3_length: 15
v_call: TRBV5-1
j_call: TRBJ2-2
d_call: NA

cdr3_aa: CASTRGLAVDPYEQYF
cdr3_length: 16
v_call: TRBV30
j_call: TRBJ2-7
d_call: NA

cdr3_aa: CASSPFELSGANVPTF
cdr3_length: 16
v_call: TRBV7-2
j_call: TRBJ2-6
d_call: NA

cdr3_aa: CASSASSAGSYNEQFF
cdr3_length: 16
v_call: TRBV4-3
j_call: TRBJ2-1
d_call: NA

cdr3_aa: CSASPDVTYEQYF
cdr3_length: 13
v_call: TRBV20-1
j_call: TRBJ2-7
d_call: NA

cdr3_aa: CASSLNSVSGVNYGYTF
cdr3_length: 17
v_call: TRBV5-1
j_call: TRBJ1-2
d_call: NA

cdr3_aa: CASSENHSSGANVLTF
cdr3_length: 16
v_call: TRBV6-1
j_call: TRBJ2-6
d_call: NA

cdr3_aa: CATSRGGTIDSNQPQHF
cdr3_length: 17
v_call: TRBV15
j_call: TRBJ1-5
d_call: NA

cdr3_aa: CAWSVLGDSNQPQHF
cdr3_length: 15
v_call: TRBV30
j_call: TRBJ1-5
d_call: NA

cdr3_aa: CASKGLDTQYF
cdr3_length: 11
v_call: TRBV6-2/TRBV6-3
j_call: TRBJ2-3
d_call: NA

cdr3_aa: CASSQEDRGGTEAFF
cdr3_length: 15
v_call: TRBV4-1
j_call: TRBJ1-1
d_call: TRBD1

cdr3_aa: CAWSPTLGQGANEQFF
cdr3_length: 16
v_call: TRBV30
j_call: TRBJ2-1
d_call: TRBD1

cdr3_aa: CATRAGDSPLHF
cdr3_length: 12
v_call: TRBV6-1
j_call: TRBJ1-6
d_call: NA

cdr3_aa: CASTESGYINEQFF
cdr3_length: 14
v_call: TRBV6-1
j_call: TRBJ2-1
d_call: NA

cdr3_aa: CASSQPRQGYNEQFF
cdr3_length: 15
v_call: TRBV4-1
j_call: TRBJ2-1
d_call: NA